These T cell receptor beta chains were read from a single sample in a study of blood T cell repertoires in COVID-19. Assay used: immunoSEQ multiplex PCR; TCRdb lists only in-frame clones, some missing. The data contain approximately 120,000 clones, roughly 87% of them seen just once; the ten biggest clones take up 18%. The sequenced material came from PBMCs or T cells enriched from blood (not recorded which). The source is a man aged 25-45 years who had recovered from COVID-19. Each CDR3 is given with its conserved first and last residue. Fields, in order: V gene, CDR3 protein.

v_gene: TRBV19
CDR3aa: CASSNTQGGYYGYTF

v_gene: TRBV7-2
CDR3aa: CASSPGLARETQYF

v_gene: TRBV6-1
CDR3aa: CASSEHGGSNYGYTF

v_gene: TRBV7-9
CDR3aa: CASSLDRSTEAFF

v_gene: TRBV9
CDR3aa: CASGPSSGANVLTF

v_gene: TRBV4-1
CDR3aa: CASSQDRGYNQPQHF

v_gene: TRBV28
CDR3aa: CASTSRGGDYGYTF

v_gene: TRBV19
CDR3aa: CASSMGGIYNEQFF

v_gene: TRBV18
CDR3aa: CASSPSLESTQYF

v_gene: TRBV5-4
CDR3aa: CASSTGLAGVELGDEQFF

v_gene: TRBV20-1
CDR3aa: CSASSSRQGVNEQYF

v_gene: TRBV3-1/TRBV3-2
CDR3aa: CASSQDRARGDGYTF

v_gene: TRBV4-1
CDR3aa: CASSHLSSGGDGELFF

v_gene: TRBV7-3
CDR3aa: CASSLVGGINNEQFF

v_gene: TRBV9
CDR3aa: CASSVRTGPFTDTQYF

v_gene: TRBV18
CDR3aa: CASSPRGQQNSPLHF

v_gene: TRBV30
CDR3aa: CAWSTPGGPRSGYTF

v_gene: TRBV19
CDR3aa: CASSPGGAYGYTF

v_gene: TRBV19
CDR3aa: CASSNRNTEAFF

v_gene: TRBV5-1
CDR3aa: CASSSTGGAQPQHF

v_gene: TRBV6-5
CDR3aa: CASSYSTARYGYTF

v_gene: TRBV5-1
CDR3aa: CASSSGGTINEQFF

v_gene: TRBV5-1
CDR3aa: CASSGGQGADTEAFF

v_gene: TRBV3-1/TRBV3-2
CDR3aa: CASSQGTGGFSNQPQHF

v_gene: TRBV7-9
CDR3aa: CASSRLTDNFYEQYF

v_gene: TRBV5-4
CDR3aa: CASRLGGLNPNTEAFF

v_gene: TRBV19
CDR3aa: CASSQDRRNTGELFF

v_gene: TRBV7-8
CDR3aa: CASSLREGWTEAFF

v_gene: TRBV11-1
CDR3aa: CASSAPGISYEQYF

v_gene: TRBV19
CDR3aa: CASSPLAGVFETQYF

v_gene: TRBV6-5
CDR3aa: CASSDFRASETQYF

v_gene: TRBV7-9
CDR3aa: CASSFGQGGETQYF

v_gene: TRBV21-1
CDR3aa: CASSKEGTAGGYSGRVDTQYF

v_gene: TRBV19
CDR3aa: CASSRSSGGEETQYF

v_gene: TRBV6-5
CDR3aa: CASSYGTTAQEKLFF

v_gene: TRBV19
CDR3aa: CATSPRGIGYQETQYF

v_gene: TRBV19
CDR3aa: CASQGQGLNYGYTF

v_gene: TRBV10-3
CDR3aa: CAIMTGGTGNTIYF

v_gene: TRBV25-1
CDR3aa: CASTGTTQGGDQPQHF

v_gene: TRBV5-1
CDR3aa: CASSLVWGDSYGYTF

v_gene: TRBV18
CDR3aa: CASSPIGGVQDGYTF

v_gene: TRBV5-5
CDR3aa: CASSLGQLNQPQHF

v_gene: TRBV2
CDR3aa: CASSVYSGATDTQYF

v_gene: TRBV27
CDR3aa: CASSLSPGTDTQYF

v_gene: TRBV6-5
CDR3aa: CASSYVESDGYTF